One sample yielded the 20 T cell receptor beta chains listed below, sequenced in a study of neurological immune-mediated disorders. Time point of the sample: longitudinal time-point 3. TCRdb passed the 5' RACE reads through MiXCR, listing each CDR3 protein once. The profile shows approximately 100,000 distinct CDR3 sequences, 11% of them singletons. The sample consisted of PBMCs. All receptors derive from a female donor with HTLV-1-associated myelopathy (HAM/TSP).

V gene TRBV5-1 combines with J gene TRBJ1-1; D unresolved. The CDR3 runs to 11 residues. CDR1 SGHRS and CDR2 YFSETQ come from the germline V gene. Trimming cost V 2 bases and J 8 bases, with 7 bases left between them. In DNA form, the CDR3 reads TGCGCCAGCAGCTTTGGGAGCGAAGCTTTCTTT. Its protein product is CASSFGSEAFF.

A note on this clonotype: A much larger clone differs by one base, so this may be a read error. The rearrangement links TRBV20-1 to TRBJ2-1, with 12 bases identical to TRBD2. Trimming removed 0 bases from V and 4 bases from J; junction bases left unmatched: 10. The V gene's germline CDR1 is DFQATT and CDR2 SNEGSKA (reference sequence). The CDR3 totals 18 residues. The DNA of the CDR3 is TGCAGTGCTAGAGATCCCCTAGCGGGGGGGGTCCGATACAATGAGCAGTTCTTC. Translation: CSARDPLAGGVRYNEQFF.

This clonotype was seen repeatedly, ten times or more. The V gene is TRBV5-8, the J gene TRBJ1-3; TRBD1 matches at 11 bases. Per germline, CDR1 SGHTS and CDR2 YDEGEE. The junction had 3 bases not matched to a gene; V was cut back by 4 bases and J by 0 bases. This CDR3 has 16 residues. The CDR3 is CASSLDRGLSGNTIYF. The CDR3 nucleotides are TGTGCCAGCAGCCTGGACAGGGGGCTCTCTGGAAACACCATATATTTT.

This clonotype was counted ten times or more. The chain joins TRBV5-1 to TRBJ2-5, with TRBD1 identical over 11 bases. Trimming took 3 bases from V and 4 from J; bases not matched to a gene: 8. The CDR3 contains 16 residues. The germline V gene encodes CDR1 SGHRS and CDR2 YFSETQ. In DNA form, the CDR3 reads TGCGCCAGCAGCTCGGTGGACAGGGGGCGCCTAGAGACCCAGTACTTC. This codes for CASSSVDRGRLETQYF.

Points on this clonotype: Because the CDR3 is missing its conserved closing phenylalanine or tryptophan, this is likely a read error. The CDR3 protein is CASSRGGNTEAFY. The CDR3 region has the DNA TGTGCCAGCAGTCGCGGGGGAAACACTGAAGCTTTCTAT. The chain recombines TRBV28 with TRBJ1-1; D possibly corresponds to TRBD1 (5 bases). V lost 5 bases to trimming and J lost 2 bases, with 9 bases between them. CDR1 and CDR2 from the germline V gene are MDHEN and SYDVKM. This CDR3 region has 13 residues.

The CDR3 DNA sequence: TGTGCCAGCAGTTACTCGAGTGGGACAGGGGGAAAAGAGCAGTACTTC. Its protein is CASSYSSGTGGKEQYF. The chain combines TRBV6-2 or TRBV6-3 with TRBJ2-7, with 11 bases aligning to TRBD1. V was clipped by 0 bases and J by 7 bases; unmatched bases: 8. CDR1 and CDR2 (germline): MNHEY, SVGEGT. There are 16 residues in the CDR3.

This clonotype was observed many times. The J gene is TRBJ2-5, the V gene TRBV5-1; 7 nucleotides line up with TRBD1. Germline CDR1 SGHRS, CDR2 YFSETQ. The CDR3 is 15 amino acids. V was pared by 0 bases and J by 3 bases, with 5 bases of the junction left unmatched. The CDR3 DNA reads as TGCGCCAGCAGCTTGGGGGGAACAGGGGAAGAGACCCAGTACTTC. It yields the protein CASSLGGTGEETQYF.

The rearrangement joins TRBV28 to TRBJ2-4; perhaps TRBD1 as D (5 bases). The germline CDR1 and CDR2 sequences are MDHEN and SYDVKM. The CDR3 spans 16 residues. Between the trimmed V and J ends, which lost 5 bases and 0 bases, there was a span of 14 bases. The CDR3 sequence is CASSLKGRLAKNIQYF. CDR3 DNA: TGTGCCAGCAGTCTGAAGGGGCGTTTAGCCAAAAACATTCAGTACTTC.

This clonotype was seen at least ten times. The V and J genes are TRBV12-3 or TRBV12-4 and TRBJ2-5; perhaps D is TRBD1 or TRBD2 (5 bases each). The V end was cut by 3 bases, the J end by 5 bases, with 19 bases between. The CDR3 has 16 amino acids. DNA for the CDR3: TGTGCCAGCAGTTTTCGGGGCGGAGCGTCGGGGGAGACCCAGTACTTC. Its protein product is CASSFRGGASGETQYF.

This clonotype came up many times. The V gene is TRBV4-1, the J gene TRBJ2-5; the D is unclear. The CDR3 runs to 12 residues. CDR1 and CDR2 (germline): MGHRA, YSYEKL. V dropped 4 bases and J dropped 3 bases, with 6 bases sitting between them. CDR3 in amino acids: CASSPLKETQYF. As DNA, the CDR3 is TGCGCCAGCAGCCCACTAAAAGAGACCCAGTACTTC.

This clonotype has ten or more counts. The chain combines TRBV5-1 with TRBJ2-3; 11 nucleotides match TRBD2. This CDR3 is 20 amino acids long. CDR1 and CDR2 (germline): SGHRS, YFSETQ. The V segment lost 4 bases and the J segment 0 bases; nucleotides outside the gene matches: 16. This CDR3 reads CASSPRLAGSVSFSTDTQYF. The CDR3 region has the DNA TGCGCCAGCAGCCCCAGACTAGCGGGATCCGTTTCTTTTAGCACAGATACGCAGTATTTT.

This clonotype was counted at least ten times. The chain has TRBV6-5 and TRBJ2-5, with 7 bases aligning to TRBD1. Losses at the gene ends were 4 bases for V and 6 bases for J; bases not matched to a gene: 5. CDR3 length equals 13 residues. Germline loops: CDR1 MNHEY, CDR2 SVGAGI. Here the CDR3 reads CASSWDRDKTQYF. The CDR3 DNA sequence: TGTGCCAGCAGTTGGGACAGAGATAAGACCCAGTACTTC.

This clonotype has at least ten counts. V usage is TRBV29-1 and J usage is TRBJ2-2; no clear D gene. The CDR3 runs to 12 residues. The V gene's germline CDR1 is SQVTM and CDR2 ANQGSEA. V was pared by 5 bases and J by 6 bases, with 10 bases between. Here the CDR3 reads CSVRVSAGELFF. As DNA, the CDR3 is TGCAGCGTTAGAGTCAGTGCCGGGGAGCTGTTTTTT.

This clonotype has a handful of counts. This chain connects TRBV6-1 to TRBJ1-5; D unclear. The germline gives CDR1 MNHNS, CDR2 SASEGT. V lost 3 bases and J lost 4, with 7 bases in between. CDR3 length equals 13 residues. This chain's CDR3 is CASSERGNQPQHF. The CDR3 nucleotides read TGTGCCAGCAGTGAGCGGGGTAATCAGCCCCAGCATTTT.

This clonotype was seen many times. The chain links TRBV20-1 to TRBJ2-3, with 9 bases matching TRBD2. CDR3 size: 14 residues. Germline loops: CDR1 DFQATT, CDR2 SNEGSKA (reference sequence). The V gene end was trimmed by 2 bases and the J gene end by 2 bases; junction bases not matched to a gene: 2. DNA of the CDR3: TGCAGTGCTAGACTAGCGGGGACCACAGATACGCAGTATTTT. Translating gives CSARLAGTTDTQYF.

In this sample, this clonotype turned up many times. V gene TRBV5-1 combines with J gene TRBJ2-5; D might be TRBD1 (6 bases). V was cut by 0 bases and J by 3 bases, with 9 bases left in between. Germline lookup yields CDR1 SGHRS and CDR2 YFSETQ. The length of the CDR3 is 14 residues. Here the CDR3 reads CASSLGPGEETQYF. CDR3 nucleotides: TGCGCCAGCAGCTTGGGCCCAGGGGAAGAGACCCAGTACTTC.

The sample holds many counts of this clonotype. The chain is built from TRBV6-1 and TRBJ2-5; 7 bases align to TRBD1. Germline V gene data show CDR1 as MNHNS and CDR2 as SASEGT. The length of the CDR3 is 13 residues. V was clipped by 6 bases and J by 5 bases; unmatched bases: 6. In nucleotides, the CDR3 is TGTGCCAGCAGAAGGGACAGTTTGGAGACCCAGTACTTC. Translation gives CASRRDSLETQYF.

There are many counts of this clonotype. CDR3 coding DNA: TGTGCCACCAGCAGAGGAAGACTAGCGGGGAACACAGATACGCAGTATTTT. Its protein product is CATSRGRLAGNTDTQYF. The chain uses TRBV15 and TRBJ2-3; 11 bases are a match to TRBD2. V dropped 1 base and J dropped 2; count of bases not matched to a gene: 5. CDR1 is LNHNV and CDR2 is YYDKDF in the germline V gene (reference sequence). The CDR3 runs to 17 residues.

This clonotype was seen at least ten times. Written as DNA, the CDR3 is TGCAGCGTTGAAGCAAAGGGGGGGACTGAAGCTTTCTTT. Translation gives CSVEAKGGTEAFF. This chain uses TRBV29-1 with TRBJ1-1; TRBD1 is a possible D gene (6 bases). Trimming pared 1 base from V and 5 bases from J, leaving 11 bases between. CDR3 length equals 13 residues. CDR1 is SQVTM and CDR2 is ANQGSEA in the germline V gene.

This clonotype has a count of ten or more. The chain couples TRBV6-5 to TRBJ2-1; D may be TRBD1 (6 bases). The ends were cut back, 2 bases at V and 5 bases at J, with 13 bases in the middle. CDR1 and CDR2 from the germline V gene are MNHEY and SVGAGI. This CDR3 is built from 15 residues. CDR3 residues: CASSYRDKRNNEQFF. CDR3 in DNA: TGTGCCAGCAGTTACCGGGACAAAAGGAACAATGAGCAGTTCTTC.